One sample yielded the 23 T cell receptor beta chains listed below, sequenced in a study of blood T cell repertoires in COVID-19. Only in-frame clones appear in the TCRdb table, and some are missing; sequencing was by immunoSEQ multiplex PCR. The sample includes about 210,000 clones, roughly 75% of them seen just once. The sequenced material came from peripheral blood. The receptor source for this set is a woman aged 70-85 years with acute or convalescent COVID-19.

This chain uses TRBV24-1 with TRBJ2-2, with TRBD1 matching over 9 bases. The CDR3 is 14 residues long. The trim removed 12 bases at V and 5 bases at J, leaving 9 bases unmatched. CDR1 is KGHDR and CDR2 is SFDVKD in the germline V gene. The CDR3 region has the DNA TGTGCCTCCGATGAGGGACAGGGAACCGGGGAGCTGTTTTTT. It yields the protein CASDEGQGTGELFF.

The chain recombines TRBV7-2 with TRBJ2-1, with 8 nucleotides matching TRBD2. Germline values: CDR1 SGHTA, CDR2 FQGNSA. The CDR3 covers 15 residues. Unmatched junction bases numbered 8, after V lost 3 bases and J lost 7 bases. CDR3 loop: CASSFPTSGKNEQFF. Here the CDR3 DNA reads TGTGCCAGCAGCTTCCCTACTAGCGGCAAAAATGAGCAGTTCTTC.

The chain couples TRBV7-9 to TRBJ2-1; possibly TRBD1 for D (6 bases). The CDR3 spans 12 residues. Per the germline V gene, CDR1 is SEHNR and CDR2 is FQNEAQ (reference sequence). CDR3 amino acids: CAIRKGGNEQFF. The CDR3 DNA follows: TGTGCTATCAGGAAAGGGGGCAATGAGCAGTTCTTC.

The genes are TRBV25-1 and TRBJ1-4; perhaps TRBD1 as D (6 bases). The CDR3 covers 15 residues. V lost 6 bases and J 3 bases, leaving 14 bases between the germline ends. Looked up from germline, CDR1 is MGHDK and CDR2 is SYGVNS. The CDR3 region has the DNA TGTGCCAGCAGCGGGACAAAAAGGTCTAATGAAAAACTGTTTTTT. Translated, it gives CASSGTKRSNEKLFF.

The CDR3 DNA reads as TGTGCCAGCAGCTCACAGGGGATGGGTACGCAGTATTTT. Protein: CASSSQGMGTQYF. This chain links TRBV9 with TRBJ2-3; TRBD1 matches at 7 bases. The CDR3 has 13 residues. The trim removed 4 bases at V and 8 bases at J, leaving 7 bases unmatched. Germline CDR1 SGDLS, CDR2 YYNGEE.

V gene TRBV6-5 combines with J gene TRBJ1-1; D is uncertain. The germline V gene encodes CDR1 MNHEY and CDR2 SVGAGI. CDR3 length: 14 residues. The ends were cut back, 7 bases at V and 2 bases at J, with 14 bases in the middle. The CDR3 is CASNAGGLNTEAFF. CDR3 coding DNA: TGTGCCAGCAATGCAGGAGGTCTAAACACTGAAGCTTTCTTT.

J is TRBJ2-3 and V is TRBV14; TRBD2 matches at 9 bases. The CDR3 consists of 18 residues. The ends lost 1 base at V and 1 base at J; junction bases unmatched: 9. Germline assignment: CDR1 SGHDN and CDR2 FVKESK. The CDR3 loop reads CASSQGMYRGGGTDTQYF. The CDR3 nucleotides are TGTGCCAGCAGCCAAGGAATGTATCGCGGGGGGGGCACAGATACGCAGTATTTT.

This rearrangement joins TRBV5-1 to TRBJ2-7; 8 bases line up with TRBD1. The CDR3 has 15 residues. Germline V CDR1 and CDR2: SGHRS, YFSETQ. The ends lost 3 bases at V and 2 bases at J; junction bases unmatched: 7. As DNA, the CDR3 is TGCGCCAGCAGCTCAGCTACAGGGGGACCCTACGAGCAGTACTTC. Encoded protein: CASSSATGGPYEQYF.

This clone occurred a few times. This rearrangement joins TRBV6-2 or TRBV6-3 to TRBJ1-5, with no clear D. This CDR3 comprises 13 residues. CDR1 is MNHEY and CDR2 is SVGEGT in the germline V gene. V lost 6 bases and J lost 0, with 6 bases in between. CDR3 sequence: CASSRSSNQPQHF. The CDR3 nucleotides read TGTGCCAGCAGCAGGAGTAGCAATCAGCCCCAGCATTTT.

V usage is TRBV18 and J usage is TRBJ2-1; D gene uncertain. This CDR3 comprises 15 residues. Trimming pared 0 bases from V and 8 bases from J, leaving 14 bases between. Per the germline V gene, CDR1 is KGHSH and CDR2 is LQKENI. Here the CDR3 DNA reads TGTGCCAGCTCACCACCTAGAATTGCCCCCGATGAGCAGTTCTTC. Its translation: CASSPPRIAPDEQFF.

On this clone itself: Other DNA sequences in the same sample also yield this CDR3. The chain is built from TRBV2 and TRBJ2-2; TRBD1 matches 10 bases. The V and J ends lost 4 bases and 4 bases, in that order; junction bases with no gene match: 0. The CDR3 has 14 amino acids. Germline values: CDR1 SNHLY, CDR2 FYNNEI. CDR3 residues: CASSGDRGTGELFF. CDR3 in DNA: TGTGCCAGCAGTGGGGACAGGGGCACCGGGGAGCTGTTTTTT.

The chain couples TRBV21-1 to TRBJ2-6; the tabulated D call, TRBD1, remains unverified against the DNA. TRBV21-1 is a listed pseudogene. The CDR3 is 19 residues long. The CDR3 DNA is TGTGCCAGCAGCGCCCGAGACAGGGATTGTATGACTGGGGCCAACGTCCTGACTTTC. This gives the protein CASSARDRDCMTGANVLTF.

The chain couples TRBV12-3 or TRBV12-4 to TRBJ1-1, with TRBD1 matching 7 bases. CDR3 length: 13 residues. V trimming: 3 bases; J trimming: 5 bases; junction bases outside the gene matches: 3. The CDR3 coding sequence is TGTGCCAGCAGTTTCCAGGGGGGTACTGAAGCTTTCTTT. This translates into CASSFQGGTEAFF.

The chain couples TRBV20-1 to TRBJ1-4; D may be TRBD1 (6 bases). CDR1 and CDR2 (germline): DFQATT, SNEGSKA (reference sequence). The CDR3 totals 15 residues. V lost 3 bases, J lost 5 bases, and 16 bases lay in between. The CDR3 nucleotides read TGCAGTGCTAGTCCTGCACGGGACACCAATGAAAAACTGTTTTTT. Its translation is CSASPARDTNEKLFF.

V usage is TRBV27 and J usage is TRBJ1-1; D may be TRBD1 (6 bases). The CDR3 contains 16 residues. Trimming took 4 bases from V and 11 from J, leaving 26 bases between them. CDR1 MNHEY and CDR2 SMNVEV come from the germline V gene (reference sequence). The CDR3 nucleotides are TGTGCCAGCAGTTCAAAACCAGAAAGCGGACAGATGGTTGCTTTCTTT. This sequence encodes CASSSKPESGQMVAFF.

This clone was counted ten times or more. V usage is TRBV7-9 and J usage is TRBJ2-3, with D perhaps TRBD2 (5 bases). Germline V lookup: CDR1 SEHNR, CDR2 FQNEAQ (reference sequence). This CDR3 is built from 16 residues. V lost 5 bases and J 2 bases, leaving 17 bases between the germline ends. The CDR3 nucleotides are TGTGCCAGCAGCCCCCTTAAGGGAGCGATCACAGATACGCAGTATTTT. The encoded protein is CASSPLKGAITDTQYF. The variable domain in full, completed from reference TRBV7-9 and TRBJ2-3, reads DTGVSQNPRHKITKRGQNVTFRCDPISEHNRLYWYRQTLGQGPEFLTYFQNEAQLEKSRLLSDRFSAERPKGSFSTLEIQRTEQGDSAMYLCASSPLKGAITDTQYFGPGTRLTVL.

The genes are TRBV7-2 and TRBJ1-2, with D hard to call. V was clipped by 1 base and J by 8 bases, with 11 bases between them. Germline loops: CDR1 SGHTA, CDR2 FQGNSA. The CDR3 is 13 amino acids. In nucleotides, the CDR3 is TGTGCCAGCAGCTTAGGCCTAGATAGGGGCTACACCTTC. Translating it yields CASSLGLDRGYTF.

This clone was seen a handful of times. The chain carries TRBV11-2 and TRBJ1-1; 9 positions agree with TRBD1. In germline, CDR1 is SGHAT, CDR2 FQNNGV. V shed 5 bases and J 7 bases; nucleotides not matched to a gene: 11. The CDR3 runs to 15 residues. CDR3 in amino acids: CASSPRTGVYYEAFF. Here the CDR3 DNA reads TGTGCCAGCAGCCCCCGGACAGGGGTCTATTATGAAGCTTTCTTT.

This clone was detected only a few times. This chain links TRBV5-4 with TRBJ1-4; 7 positions match TRBD1. With V trimmed by 4 bases and J by 5 bases, 8 bases remained unmatched. The CDR3 consists of 15 residues. The germline CDR1 and CDR2 sequences are SGHNT and YYREEE (reference sequence). The CDR3 DNA follows: TGTGCCAGCAGCCCCACGGGACAGAGGAATGAAAAACTGTTTTTT. Translation: CASSPTGQRNEKLFF. Full variable domain (missing parts from reference TRBV5-4 and TRBJ1-4): ETGVTQSPTHLIKTRGQQVTLRCSSQSGHNTVSWYQQALGQGPQFIFQYYREEENGRGNFPPRFSGLQFPNYSSELNVNALELDDSALYLCASSPTGQRNEKLFFGSGTQLSVL.

J is TRBJ1-1 and V is TRBV7-6, with a weak D call TRBD1 (6 bases). The germline V gene encodes CDR1 SGHVS and CDR2 FNYEAQ. The CDR3 length is 15 residues. V lost 5 bases to trimming and J lost 0 bases, with 13 bases between them. The CDR3 loop is CASSLMGAVNTEAFF. CDR3 sequence (DNA): TGTGCCAGCAGCCTAATGGGGGCCGTGAACACTGAAGCTTTCTTT.

The rearrangement links TRBV5-1 to TRBJ1-2, with 7 bases fitting TRBD1. Looked up from germline, CDR1 is SGHRS and CDR2 is YFSETQ. Losses at the gene ends were 4 bases for V and 3 bases for J; bases not matched to a gene: 6. The CDR3 runs 14 residues. This CDR3 reads CASSATGDYYGYTF. CDR3 sequence (DNA): TGCGCCAGCAGCGCAACAGGGGACTACTATGGCTACACCTTC.

The chain recombines TRBV23-1 with TRBJ2-4; D perhaps matches TRBD1 (6 bases). TRBV23-1 is placed among ORFs of uncertain function. The CDR3 totals 17 residues. V gave up 6 bases and J gave up 0 bases, with 18 bases separating them. CDR3 loop: CASRIFGTLLAKNIQYF. In nucleotides, the CDR3 is TGCGCCAGCAGGATCTTTGGGACACTTCTAGCCAAAAACATTCAGTACTTC.

This clone was detected only a few times. The chain joins TRBV2 to TRBJ1-6; the D is unclear. This CDR3 is 16 amino acids long. The V gene lost 8 bases and the J gene lost 0 bases, with 14 bases spanning the gap. The germline V gene has CDR1 SNHLY and CDR2 FYNNEI. In DNA form, the CDR3 reads TGTGCCAGCCAAGCCTCCTTTAGCTCCTATAATTCACCCCTCCACTTT. It specifies CASQASFSSYNSPLHF.